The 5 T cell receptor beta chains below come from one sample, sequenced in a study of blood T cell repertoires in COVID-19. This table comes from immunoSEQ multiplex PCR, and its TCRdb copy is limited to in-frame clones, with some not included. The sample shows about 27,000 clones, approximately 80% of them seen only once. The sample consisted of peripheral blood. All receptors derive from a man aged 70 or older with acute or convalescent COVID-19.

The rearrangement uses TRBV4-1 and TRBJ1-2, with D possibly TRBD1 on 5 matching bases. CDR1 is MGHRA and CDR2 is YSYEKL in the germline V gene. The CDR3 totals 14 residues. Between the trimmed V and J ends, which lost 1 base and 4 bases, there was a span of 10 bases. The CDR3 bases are TGCGCCAGCAGCCAAGTGGAGGGGCTCTATGGCTACACCTTC. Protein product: CASSQVEGLYGYTF.

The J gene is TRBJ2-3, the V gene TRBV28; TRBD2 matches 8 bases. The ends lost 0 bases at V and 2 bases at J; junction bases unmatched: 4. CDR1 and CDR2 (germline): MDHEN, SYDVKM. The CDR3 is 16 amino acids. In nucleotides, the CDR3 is TGTGCCAGCAGTTTATGGGGTAGCGGGGACACAGATACGCAGTATTTT. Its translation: CASSLWGSGDTDTQYF.

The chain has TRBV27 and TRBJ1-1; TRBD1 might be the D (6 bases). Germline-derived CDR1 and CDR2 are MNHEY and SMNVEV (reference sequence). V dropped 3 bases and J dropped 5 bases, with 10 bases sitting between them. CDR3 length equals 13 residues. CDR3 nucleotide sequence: TGTGCCAGCAGTTTTACAGGGTGGACTGAAGCTTTCTTT. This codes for CASSFTGWTEAFF.

The CDR3 DNA sequence: TGTGCCTGGTCGGGACAGGGAGAAAAACTGTTTTTT. Translating it yields CAWSGQGEKLFF. The chain recombines TRBV30 with TRBJ1-4, with 9 bases lining up with TRBD1. Germline values: CDR1 GTSNPN, CDR2 SVGIG (reference sequence). V lost 5 bases and J lost 8; bases outside the gene matches: 3. CDR3 length: 12 residues. Full variable domain (rest looked up from reference TRBV30 and TRBJ1-4): SQTIHQWPATLVQPVGSPLSLECTVEGTSNPNLYWYRQAAGRGLQLLFYSVGIGQISSEVPQNLSASRPQDRQFILSSKKLLLSDSGFYLCAWSGQGEKLFFGSGTQLSVL.

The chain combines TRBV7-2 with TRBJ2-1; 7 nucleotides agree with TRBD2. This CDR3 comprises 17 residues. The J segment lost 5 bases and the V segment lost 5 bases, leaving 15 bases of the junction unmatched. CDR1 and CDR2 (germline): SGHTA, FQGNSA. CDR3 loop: CASSTDLTSLGHNEQFF. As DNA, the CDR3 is TGTGCCAGCAGCACGGACCTGACTAGCCTGGGCCACAATGAGCAGTTCTTC.